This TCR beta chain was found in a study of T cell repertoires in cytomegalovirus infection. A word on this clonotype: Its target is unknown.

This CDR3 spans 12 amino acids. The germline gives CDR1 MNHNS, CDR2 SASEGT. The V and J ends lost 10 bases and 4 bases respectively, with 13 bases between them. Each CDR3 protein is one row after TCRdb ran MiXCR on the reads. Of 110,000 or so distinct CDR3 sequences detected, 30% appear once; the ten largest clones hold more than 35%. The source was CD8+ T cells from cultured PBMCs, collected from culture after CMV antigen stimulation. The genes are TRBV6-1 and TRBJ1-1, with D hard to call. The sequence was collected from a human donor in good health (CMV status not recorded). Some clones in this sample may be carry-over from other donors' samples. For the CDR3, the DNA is TGTGCCACCACAGTGAAGGGCACTGAAGCTTTCTTT. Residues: CATTVKGTEAFF.